Reported below is one T cell receptor (beta chain). The entry originates in a study of human T cells and chemical hapten exposure. Turning to the study itself: On the upper back, patch tests were applied with 0.01% DPC and read at 6 days.

With 5 bases removed from V and 5 bases from J, the gap between germline ends came to 17 bases. The V gene's germline CDR1 is MNHNS and CDR2 SASEGT. This CDR3 comprises 15 residues. Indicated time point: pre-sensitization, week 0. The treatment here: therapeutic diphenylcyclopropenone sensitization with weekly scalp DPC. Blood draws came before every patch-test application. TCRdb re-derived calls from the RACE reads in MiXCR, one entry per CDR3 protein. There are around 300,000 distinct CDR3 sequences in the sample; around 5.5% occur only once, and over 6.5% lies in the top ten. The clonotype comes from a woman aged 18-29 years with alopecia areata. Some clones in this sample may be carry-over from other donors' samples. The chain recombines TRBV6-1 with TRBJ2-3; tentatively, D is TRBD1 (6 bases). The sequenced sample was whole blood, obtained in connection with sensitization to the hapten diphenylcyclopropenone (DPC). The CDR3 bases are TGTGCCAGCAGTCTAGGGGGACGAGGCCGAGATACGCAGTATTTT. It specifies CASSLGGRGRDTQYF.